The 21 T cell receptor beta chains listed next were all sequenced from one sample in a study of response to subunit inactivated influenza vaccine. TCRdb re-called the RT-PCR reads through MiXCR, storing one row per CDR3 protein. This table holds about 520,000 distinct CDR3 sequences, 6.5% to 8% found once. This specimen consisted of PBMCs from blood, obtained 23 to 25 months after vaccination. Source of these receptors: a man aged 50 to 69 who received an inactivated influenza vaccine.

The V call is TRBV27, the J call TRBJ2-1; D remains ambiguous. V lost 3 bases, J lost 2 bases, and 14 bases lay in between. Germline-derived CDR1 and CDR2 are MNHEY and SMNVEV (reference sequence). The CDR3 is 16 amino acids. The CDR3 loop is CASSFLRRSTYNEQFF. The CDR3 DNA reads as TGTGCCAGCAGTTTCCTGCGCCGGAGCACCTACAATGAGCAGTTCTTC.

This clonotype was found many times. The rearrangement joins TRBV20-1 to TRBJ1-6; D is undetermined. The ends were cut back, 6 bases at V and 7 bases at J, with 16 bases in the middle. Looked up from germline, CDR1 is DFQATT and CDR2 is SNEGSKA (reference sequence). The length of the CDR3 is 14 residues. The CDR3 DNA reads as TGCAGTGCCTCGGGTGGATTAGGAAATTCACCCCTCCACTTT. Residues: CSASGGLGNSPLHF.

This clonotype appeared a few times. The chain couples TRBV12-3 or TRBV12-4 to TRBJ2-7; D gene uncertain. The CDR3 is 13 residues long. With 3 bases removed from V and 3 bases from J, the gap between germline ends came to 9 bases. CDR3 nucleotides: TGTGCCAGCAGTTTTGCCAGGTTCTACGAGCAGTACTTC. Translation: CASSFARFYEQYF.

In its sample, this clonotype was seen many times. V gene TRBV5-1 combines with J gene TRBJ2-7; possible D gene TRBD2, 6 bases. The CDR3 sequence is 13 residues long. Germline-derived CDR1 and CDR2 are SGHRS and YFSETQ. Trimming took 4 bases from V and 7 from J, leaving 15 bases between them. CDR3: CASSPGGGGEQYF. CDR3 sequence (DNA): TGCGCCAGCAGCCCAGGAGGCGGAGGGGAGCAGTACTTC.

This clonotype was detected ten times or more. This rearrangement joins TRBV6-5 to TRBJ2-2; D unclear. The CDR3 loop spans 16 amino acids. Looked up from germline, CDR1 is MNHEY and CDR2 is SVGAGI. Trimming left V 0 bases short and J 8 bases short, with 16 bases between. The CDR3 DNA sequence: TGTGCCAGCAGTTACTCGAGTTTTGTGTTTGGGGGGGAGCTGTTTTTT. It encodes CASSYSSFVFGGELFF.

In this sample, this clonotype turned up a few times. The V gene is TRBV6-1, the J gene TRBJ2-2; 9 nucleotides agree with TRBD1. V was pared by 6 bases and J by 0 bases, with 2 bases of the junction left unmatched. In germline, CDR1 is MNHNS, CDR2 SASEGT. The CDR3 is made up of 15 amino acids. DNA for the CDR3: TGTGCCAGCAGAGGGACAGGGACGAACACCGGGGAGCTGTTTTTT. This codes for CASRGTGTNTGELFF.

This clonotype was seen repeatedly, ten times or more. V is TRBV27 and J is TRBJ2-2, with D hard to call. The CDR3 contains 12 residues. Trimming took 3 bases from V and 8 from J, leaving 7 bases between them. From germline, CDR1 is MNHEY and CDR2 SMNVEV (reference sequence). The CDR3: CASSFMGGELFF. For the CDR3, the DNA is TGTGCCAGCAGTTTTATGGGTGGGGAGCTGTTTTTT.

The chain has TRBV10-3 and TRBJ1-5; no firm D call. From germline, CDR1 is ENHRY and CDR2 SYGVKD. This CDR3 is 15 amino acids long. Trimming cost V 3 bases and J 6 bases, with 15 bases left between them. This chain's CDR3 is CAISDVGSAGQPQHF. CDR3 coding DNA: TGTGCCATCAGTGATGTGGGCAGTGCAGGTCAGCCCCAGCATTTT.

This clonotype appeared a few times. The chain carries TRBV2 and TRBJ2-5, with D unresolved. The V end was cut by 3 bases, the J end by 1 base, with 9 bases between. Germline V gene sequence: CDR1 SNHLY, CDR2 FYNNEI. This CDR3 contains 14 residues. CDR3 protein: CASSETGRQETQYF. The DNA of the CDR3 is TGTGCCAGCAGTGAGACGGGTCGCCAAGAGACCCAGTACTTC.

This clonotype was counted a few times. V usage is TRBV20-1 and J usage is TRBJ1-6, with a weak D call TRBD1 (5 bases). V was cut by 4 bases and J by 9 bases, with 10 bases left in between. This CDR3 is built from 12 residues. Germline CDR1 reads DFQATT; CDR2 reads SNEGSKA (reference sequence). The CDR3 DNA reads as TGCAGTGCTATGGGGGAGGGTTCACCCCTCCACTTT. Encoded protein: CSAMGEGSPLHF.

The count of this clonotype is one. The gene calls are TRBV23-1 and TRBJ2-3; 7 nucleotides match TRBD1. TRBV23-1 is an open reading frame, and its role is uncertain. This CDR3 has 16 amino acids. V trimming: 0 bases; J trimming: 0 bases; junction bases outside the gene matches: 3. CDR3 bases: TGCGCCAGCAGTCAATCCCGGGACAGTAGCACAGATACGCAGTATTTT. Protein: CASSQSRDSSTDTQYF.

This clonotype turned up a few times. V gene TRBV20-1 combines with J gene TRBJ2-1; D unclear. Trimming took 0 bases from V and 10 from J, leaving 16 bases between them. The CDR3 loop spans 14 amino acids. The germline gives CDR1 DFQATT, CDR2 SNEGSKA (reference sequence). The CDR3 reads CSARDFWPSDEQFF. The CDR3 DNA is TGCAGTGCTAGAGACTTCTGGCCCTCTGACGAGCAGTTCTTC.

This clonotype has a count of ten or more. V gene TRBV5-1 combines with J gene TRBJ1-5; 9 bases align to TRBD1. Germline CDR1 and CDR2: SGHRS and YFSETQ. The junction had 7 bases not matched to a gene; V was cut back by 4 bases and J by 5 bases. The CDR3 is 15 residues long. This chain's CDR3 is CASSTGTGRHQPQHF. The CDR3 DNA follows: TGCGCCAGCAGCACCGGGACAGGGAGACATCAGCCCCAGCATTTT.

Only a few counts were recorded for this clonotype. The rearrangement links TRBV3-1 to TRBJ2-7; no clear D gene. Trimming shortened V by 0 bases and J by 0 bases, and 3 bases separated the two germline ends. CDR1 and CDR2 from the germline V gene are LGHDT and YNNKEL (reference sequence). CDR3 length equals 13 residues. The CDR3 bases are TGTGCCAGCAGCCAAGATGCCTCCTACGAGCAGTACTTC. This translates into CASSQDASYEQYF.

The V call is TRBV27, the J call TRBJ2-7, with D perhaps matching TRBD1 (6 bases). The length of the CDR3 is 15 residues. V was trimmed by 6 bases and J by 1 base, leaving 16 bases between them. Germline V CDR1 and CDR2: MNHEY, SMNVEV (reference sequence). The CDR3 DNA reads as TGTGCCAGCAGATCAGGGGCCCCGTTGTCCTACGAGCAGTACTTC. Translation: CASRSGAPLSYEQYF.

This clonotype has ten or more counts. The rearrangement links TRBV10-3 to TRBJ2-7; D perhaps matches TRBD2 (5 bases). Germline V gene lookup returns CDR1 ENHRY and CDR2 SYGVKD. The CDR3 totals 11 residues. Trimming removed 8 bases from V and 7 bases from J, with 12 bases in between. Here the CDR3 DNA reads TGTGCCATCGGTAGGTCGGGGGAGCAGTACTTC. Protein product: CAIGRSGEQYF.

The CDR3 DNA sequence: TGTGCCATCAGGGACAGGCTAAACTATGGCTACACCTTC. Its protein is CAIRDRLNYGYTF. This chain connects TRBV10-3 to TRBJ1-2; 7 positions agree with TRBD1. This CDR3 contains 13 residues. Germline assignment: CDR1 ENHRY and CDR2 SYGVKD. Trimming took 6 bases from V and 2 from J; bases not matched to a gene: 3.

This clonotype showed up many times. CDR3 amino acids: CSAPGLAGILQETQYF. DNA for the CDR3: TGCAGTGCTCCCGGACTAGCGGGTATCCTCCAAGAGACCCAGTACTTC. The rearrangement links TRBV20-1 to TRBJ2-5; TRBD2 matches 11 bases. The germline V gene has CDR1 DFQATT and CDR2 SNEGSKA (reference sequence). This CDR3 comprises 16 residues. V gave up 5 bases and J gave up 1 base; unmatched junction bases: 9.

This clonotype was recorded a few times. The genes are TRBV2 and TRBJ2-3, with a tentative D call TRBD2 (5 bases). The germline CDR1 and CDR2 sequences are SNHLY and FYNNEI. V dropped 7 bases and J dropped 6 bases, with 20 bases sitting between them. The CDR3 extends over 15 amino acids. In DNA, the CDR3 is TGTGCCAGCATGGGAGCAAGAATAGCTGGGGATACGCAGTATTTT. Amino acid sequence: CASMGARIAGDTQYF. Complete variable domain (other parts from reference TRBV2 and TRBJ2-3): EPEVTQTPSHQVTQMGQEVILRCVPISNHLYFYWYRQILGQKVEFLVSFYNNEISEKSEIFDDQFSVERPDGSNFTLKIRSTKLEDSAMYFCASMGARIAGDTQYFGPGTRLTVL.

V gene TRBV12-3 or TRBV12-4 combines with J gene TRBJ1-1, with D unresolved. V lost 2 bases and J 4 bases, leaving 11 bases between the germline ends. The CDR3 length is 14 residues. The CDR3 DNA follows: TGTGCCAGCAGTTTAATGGGGTTGGGCACTGAAGCTTTCTTT. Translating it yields CASSLMGLGTEAFF.

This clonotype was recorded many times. CDR3 DNA: TGTGCCAGCAGTTTAGATAGGCGTACCGACTCCTACGAGCAGTACTTC. Translated, it gives CASSLDRRTDSYEQYF. The V call is TRBV12-3 or TRBV12-4, the J call TRBJ2-7; D not certain. The V end was cut by 1 base, the J end by 0 bases, with 13 bases between. This CDR3 spans 16 amino acids.